This T cell receptor beta chain was found in a study of T cell responses to AZD1222 COVID-19 vaccine. Germline-derived CDR1 and CDR2 are LNHDA and SQIVND (reference sequence). With 5 bases clipped from V and 5 bases from J, the junction kept 11 bases outside the gene matches. CDR3 length equals 17 residues. The method was immunoSEQ multiplex PCR; TCRdb's version includes in-frame clones alone and lacks a portion of them. The sample has over 120,000 clones, about 93% seen once. This clone was recorded only once. The sample was peripheral blood, taken on day 0 of AZD1222 vaccination. J is TRBJ1-4 and V is TRBV19, with 10 bases that match TRBD1. The sequence was collected from an adult in good health. In nucleotides, the CDR3 is TGTGCCAGTAGTCCCGGGACAGGGGAGCCTAGGAATGAAAAACTGTTTTTT. Translation gives CASSPGTGEPRNEKLFF.